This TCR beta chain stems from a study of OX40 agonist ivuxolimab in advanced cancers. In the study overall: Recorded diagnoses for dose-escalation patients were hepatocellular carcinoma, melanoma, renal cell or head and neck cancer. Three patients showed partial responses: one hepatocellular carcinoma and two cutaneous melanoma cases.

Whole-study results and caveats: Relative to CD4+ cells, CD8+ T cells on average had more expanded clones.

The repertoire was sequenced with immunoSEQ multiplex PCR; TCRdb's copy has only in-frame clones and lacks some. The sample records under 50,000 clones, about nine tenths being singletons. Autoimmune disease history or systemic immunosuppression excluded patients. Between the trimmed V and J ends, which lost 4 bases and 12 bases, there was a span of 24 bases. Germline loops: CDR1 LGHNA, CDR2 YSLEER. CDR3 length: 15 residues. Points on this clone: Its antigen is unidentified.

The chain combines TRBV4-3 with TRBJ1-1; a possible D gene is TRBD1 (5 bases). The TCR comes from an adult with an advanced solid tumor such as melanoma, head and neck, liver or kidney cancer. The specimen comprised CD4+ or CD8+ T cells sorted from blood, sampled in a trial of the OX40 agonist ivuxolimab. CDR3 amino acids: CASSPGWGGTRATFF. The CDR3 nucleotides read TGCGCCAGCAGCCCGGGATGGGGAGGGACGCGCGCGACTTTCTTT.